This T cell receptor beta chain was documented in a study of post-analysis software for immune sequencing data. cDNA libraries of TCR beta carried unique molecular identifiers. MiXCR was run by TCRdb on the PCR reads, yielding one entry per CDR3 protein. The data hold about 200,000 distinct CDR3 sequences, with 29% observed a single time. This clonotype was counted at least ten times. The sequencing sample was made of blood. The receptor's source is a girl aged 2-17 years with multiple sclerosis.

CDR3 residues: CASRAPGLERSEQFF. In nucleotides, the CDR3 is TGTGCCAGCAGGGCCCCGGGACTGGAGAGGAGTGAGCAGTTCTTC. The rearrangement uses TRBV9 and TRBJ2-1, with a tentative D call TRBD2 (6 bases). V lost 5 bases to trimming and J lost 9 bases, with 21 bases between them. The CDR3 totals 15 residues. Germline V gene data show CDR1 as SGDLS and CDR2 as YYNGEE.